This T cell receptor beta chain is drawn from a study of blood T cell repertoires in COVID-19. Overall study context: COVID-19 samples collected from the United States, Italy and Spain covered acute and convalescent phases. PBMCs, B-cell-depleted T cells, or T cells provided the cDNA or gDNA that made up the material.

Original processing notes: Amplification of reference gene primers was used by the study to estimate nucleated cell counts. Clones were sequenced by immunoSEQ multiplex PCR, and TCRdb holds only the in-frame ones, with some missing. The D gene and trimming were derived from the DNA, and the V and J assignments and clone size from that table. The sample consists of more than 95,000 clones, around 84% of them appearing once. This receptor was obtained from a woman aged 55-69 years in a cohort sampled during active or convalescent COVID-19. Sequenced: peripheral blood.

For the CDR3, the DNA is TGTGCCAGCCAGGGGGGTCATGAAGCTTTCTTT. It yields the protein CASQGGHEAFF. The chain employs TRBV2 and TRBJ1-1; 7 bases line up with TRBD1. Germline V gene lookup returns CDR1 SNHLY and CDR2 FYNNEI. V shed 8 bases, J shed 7 bases, and the junction held 4 bases outside the gene matches. The CDR3 loop spans 11 amino acids.